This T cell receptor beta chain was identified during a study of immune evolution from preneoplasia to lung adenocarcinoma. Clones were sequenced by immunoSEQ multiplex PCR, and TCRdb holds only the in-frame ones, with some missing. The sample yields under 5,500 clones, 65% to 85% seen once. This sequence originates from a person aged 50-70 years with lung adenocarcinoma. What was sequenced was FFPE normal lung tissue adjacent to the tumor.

In nucleotides, the CDR3 is TGTGCCAGCAGAAGGGACGACGGGGGCACTGAAGCTTTCTTT. Translating it yields CASRRDDGGTEAFF. The chain is built from TRBV6-1 and TRBJ1-1, with D possibly TRBD1 on 5 matching bases. V was cut by 6 bases and J by 4 bases, with 15 bases left in between. This CDR3 spans 14 amino acids. The germline V gene has CDR1 MNHNS and CDR2 SASEGT.